This is a list of T cell receptor beta chains from one sample in a study of T cells in localized non-small cell lung cancer. The method was immunoSEQ multiplex PCR; TCRdb's version includes in-frame clones alone and lacks a portion of them. Seen here are over 30,000 clones, 80% to 90% observed once, and the top ten hold roughly 2.5%. The source was peripheral blood, collected before any cancer treatment. The receptor source for this set is a woman aged 40-75 years with stage I lung adenocarcinoma. The CDR3 runs from the conserved cysteine through the conserved F or W. The D gene is left open where the match is weak. The size field is filled for only some rows; it gives once, few, many or a size class.

d_call	v_call	j_call	clone_size	cdr3_nt	cdr3_aa
.	TRBV7-9	TRBJ2-5	.	TGTGCCAGCAGCTTTCGCGATGGGGAGACCCAGTACTTC	CASSFRDGETQYF
TRBD1	TRBV28	TRBJ2-5	.	TGTGCCAGCAGACCGGTTGGACAGGCCTACGGGACCCAGTACTTC	CASRPVGQAYGTQYF
.	TRBV28	TRBJ1-2	.	TGTGCCAGCACCCCTTCGGGTGTCTATGGCTACACCTTC	CASTPSGVYGYTF
.	TRBV11-3	TRBJ2-1	.	TGTGCCAGCAGCTCCCGATCGAGAGGCTCCTACAATGAGCAGTTCTTC	CASSSRSRGSYNEQFF
.	TRBV18	TRBJ2-7	.	TGTGCCAGCTCACCACCGCCCTACGAGCAGTACTTC	CASSPPPYEQYF
TRBD2	TRBV5-1	TRBJ2-3	.	TGCGCCAGCAGCCCCGGGCTAGCGGGAGATTCGTGGAGCACAGATACGCAGTATTTT	CASSPGLAGDSWSTDTQYF
.	TRBV28	TRBJ1-1	few	TGTGCCAGCAGTTTATGGGGTGAAGGAGCTTTCTTT	CASSLWGEGAFF
.	TRBV30	TRBJ1-6	.	TGTGCCTGGAGTGTGCAGGCAGCCTATAATTCACCCCTCCACTTT	CAWSVQAAYNSPLHF
.	TRBV27	TRBJ1-5	.	TGTGCCAGCAGTTTGTCGGTAAATCAGCCCCAGCATTTT	CASSLSVNQPQHF
.	TRBV6-1	TRBJ2-3	once	TGTGCTAGCAGTGAAAGCGGAGATACGCAGTATTTT	CASSESGDTQYF
.	TRBV1	TRBJ1-5	.	TGCACCAGCAGCCACCATCGGGAACAGGGGGCGCTTCCTGATCAGCCCCAGCATTTT	CTSSHHREQGALPDQPQHF
.	TRBV7-9	TRBJ1-6	.	TGTGCCAGCAGCCAAACGACCGTAGGCTCACCCCTCCACTTT	CASSQTTVGSPLHF
TRBD1	TRBV6-5	TRBJ2-3	.	TGTGCCAGCAGTTACTCAGGGGGCCCCACAGATACGCAGTATTTT	CASSYSGGPTDTQYF
TRBD1	TRBV9	TRBJ1-1	.	TGTGCCAGCAGCGACGGGACAGGGCCCCCTGAAGCTTTCTTT	CASSDGTGPPEAFF
TRBD1	TRBV4-1	TRBJ2-1	.	TGCGCCAGCAGCCAAGATCTTGAAAGGACAGGGGGTCACAATGAGCAGTTCTTC	CASSQDLERTGGHNEQFF
TRBD1	TRBV7-8	TRBJ2-2	.	TGTGCCAGCAGCTTAAGCGGGACAGGGCGCGGGGAGCTGTTTTTT	CASSLSGTGRGELFF
.	TRBV7-9	TRBJ1-1	.	TGTGCCAGCAGCTTAGAGGCAGGTAGGCGAGCTTTCTTT	CASSLEAGRRAFF
.	TRBV30	TRBJ1-1	few	TGTGCCTGGAGTGTACGGAGAGGGAACACTGAAGCTTTCTTT	CAWSVRRGNTEAFF
TRBD2	TRBV7-2	TRBJ2-3	.	TGTGCCAGCAGGGCCGGCGGGAGTGCGGCAGATACGCAGTATTTT	CASRAGGSAADTQYF
TRBD1	TRBV9	TRBJ1-1	.	TGTGCCAGCAGCCCAGGGGGCAGGGGGGCGGTTACTGAAGCTTTCTTT	CASSPGGRGAVTEAFF
TRBD1	TRBV4-1	TRBJ2-5	once	TGCGCCAGCAGCCAAGAACCTATGACAGGGTGGGGTCCGAAGACCCAGTACTTC	CASSQEPMTGWGPKTQYF
TRBD2	TRBV5-5	TRBJ2-3	.	TGTGCCAGCAGCTCAACTAGCGGGAGTGTAGATACGCAGTATTTT	CASSSTSGSVDTQYF
.	TRBV28	TRBJ2-5	.	TGTGCCAGCTTGCAGAGAGGAGAGACCCAGTACTTC	CASLQRGETQYF
.	TRBV6-1	TRBJ2-5	.	TGTGCCAGCAGTGAAGCGCTCCTTACCGGGACTTCAGAGACCCAGTACTTC	CASSEALLTGTSETQYF
TRBD1	TRBV7-3	TRBJ1-1	.	TGTGCCAGCAGCTCGGGACAGGGGACTGAAGCTTTCTTT	CASSSGQGTEAFF
.	TRBV30	TRBJ2-7	.	TGTGCCTGGAGCCTCCGGGACGAGCAGTACTTC	CAWSLRDEQYF
.	TRBV7-2	TRBJ2-7	once	TGTGCCAGCAGCTTAGGATCCAATTGGGGCGAGCAGTACTTC	CASSLGSNWGEQYF